The TCR beta chain described here comes from a study of cytomegalovirus exposure and HLA in healthy donors (dated by TCRdb to about 2017). Context from the whole study: The 700 or so repertoires of the first cohort and the 95 to 150 validation repertoires were produced on the same platform, according to a later analysis. To predict cytomegalovirus infection status, the study brought together high-throughput TCR immunosequencing, statistical association of individual TCRs with disease status, and machine learning. The study was designed to test whether signatures of past pathogen exposure could be identified by cataloging public T cell receptors. Besides the first cohort of 666 subjects, a separate validation cohort made up of about 120 different subjects was used.

The CDR3 measures 15 amino acids from cysteine to phenylalanine. Just CDR3 DNA is preserved here, 45 bases in frame from base 1. The germline V gene encodes CDR1 SGHAT and CDR2 FQNNGV. V loses 4 bases, J loses 4 bases, and the germline ends lie 14 bases apart. The library was prepared using the immunoSEQ multiplex PCR assay. The authors' analysis ran thus. A statistical classification framework was developed to diagnose cytomegalovirus status using the catalog of TCR beta chain sequences. Sourced from immuneACCESS, this table was stored by TCRdb with only in-frame sequences that have V and J called. A share of the clones is absent; for the studies checked, an unresolved V gene accounts for under half, and the remainder has no known explanation. V and J calls and clone size come straight from that table; D and trimming were deduced from the DNA. This sample is represented by roughly 63,000 clones; around 90% of them were singletons. 0.95% to 1.5% of the sample is taken by the ten largest.

Overall results and qualifications from the work: The validation cohort had no HLA typing available for a later analysis, so co-occurrence within that cohort was assessed over all 120 or so repertoires. A total of fewer than 200 TCR beta chains were listed by the study as associated with cytomegalovirus. It was suggested by the authors that the approach could potentially be generalized to other disease states and immunological phenotypes. A few of the identified cytomegalovirus-associated TCR beta chains were confirmed in vitro to be specific for cytomegalovirus antigens. Of the cluster scores, 85% to 95% were above 0 in a later analysis, which found that TCRs clustered in the first cohort also tended to co-occur in the 95 to 150 validation repertoires. Across donors, most TCR sequences were observed very rarely, whereas some public TCRs were present in many individuals. In both the original and validation cohorts, the classifier was reported to diagnose cytomegalovirus status with high specificity and sensitivity.

Separate from the roughly 630-subject first cohort, the validation cohort of 120 subjects was the group to which the donors belonged. This clone appeared a single time. Its antigen is not yet known. The record has no base qualities; no much larger clone is one base away. Sequenced input: PBMCs. The sequence was obtained from a woman between 18 and 30 years old in good health and CMV-seronegative. This sequence uses TRBV11-2 and TRBJ1-3, and perhaps TRBD1 as D gene, on 5 matching bases. The sequence in DNA is TGTGCCAGCAGCTCCAAGGGGTTGATCGGAAACACCATATATTTT. Translated, this gives CASSSKGLIGNTIYF.